This TCR beta chain is drawn from a study of blood T cell repertoires in COVID-19. The table came from immunoSEQ multiplex PCR; TCRdb's copy has only in-frame clones and leaves some out. The sample lists under 250,000 clones; nearly 90% were seen once. Participants' reported clinical history set cohort assignment. The sample comprised PBMCs or T cells enriched from blood (not recorded which). The receptor was isolated from a woman aged 25-40 years with acute COVID-19.

This CDR3 reads CASSLVGAPQPQHF. The CDR3 DNA is TGTGCCAGCAGCTTGGTGGGGGCCCCTCAGCCCCAGCATTTT. The V call is TRBV5-6, the J call TRBJ1-5; TRBD1 might be the D (6 bases). With 0 bases removed from V and 6 bases from J, the gap between germline ends came to 10 bases. CDR3 length: 14 amino acids. From germline, CDR1 is SGHDT and CDR2 YYEEEE.